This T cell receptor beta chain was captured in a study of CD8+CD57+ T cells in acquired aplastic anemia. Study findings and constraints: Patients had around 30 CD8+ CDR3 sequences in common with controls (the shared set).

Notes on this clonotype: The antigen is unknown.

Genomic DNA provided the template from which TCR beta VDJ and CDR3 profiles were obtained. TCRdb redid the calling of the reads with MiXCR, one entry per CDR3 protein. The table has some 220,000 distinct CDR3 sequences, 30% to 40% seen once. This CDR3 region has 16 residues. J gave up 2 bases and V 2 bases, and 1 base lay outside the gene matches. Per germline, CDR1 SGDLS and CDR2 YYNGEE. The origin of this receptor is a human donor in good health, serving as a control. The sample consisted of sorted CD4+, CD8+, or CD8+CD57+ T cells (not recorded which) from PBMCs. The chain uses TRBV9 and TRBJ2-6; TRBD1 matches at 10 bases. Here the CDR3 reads CASSVGTGAGANVLTF. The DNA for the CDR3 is TGTGCCAGCAGCGTTGGGACAGGGGCTGGGGCCAACGTCCTGACTTTC.